This T cell receptor (beta chain) was sequenced during a study of cytomegalovirus exposure and HLA in healthy donors. At the level of the study: An early data release held around 80 million unique TCRs from HLA-typed donors. Assignment to the Caucasian-associated ancestry cluster applied to approximately 80% of the 300 to 500 genotyped donors.

The study, taken as a whole, reports: The authors later linked a missense DCLRE1C variant to TCR beta V- and J-gene trimming. The classifier was said to identify cytomegalovirus status with high specificity and sensitivity.

A note on this clone: The antigen remains unidentified.

Primers included in the PCR were 60 Vbeta and 13 Jbeta primers. Profiling relied on immunoSEQ multiplex PCR, and the TCRdb table lists in-frame clones only, not all of them. The sample has about 100,000 clones; around 80% are singletons. After removal of 6 bases from V and 3 bases from J, the junction contained 8 bases not matched to a gene. Germline values: CDR1 LNHNV, CDR2 YYDKDF (reference sequence). The CDR3 totals 17 residues. The sequence was obtained from a female donor in good health and CMV-seropositive. V and J are TRBV15 and TRBJ2-6; TRBD1 agrees at 10 bases. Sequenced sample: PBMCs. In DNA, the CDR3 is TGTGCCACCAGACCCGGGGACAGGGGAGATGGGGCCAACGTCCTGACTTTC. Translation gives CATRPGDRGDGANVLTF.